The T cell receptor beta chain described here comes from a study of shared clonotypes between healthy human individuals. Overall study findings and caveats: Shared across four donors were about 4.6% of the naive CD4 clonotypes. Sorted-subset sequencing, rarefaction showed, was incomplete despite large depth.

At a deep level, the assay was run. The sorted-subset replicate PCRs were given around 190 ng DNA, which is 31,000 or so T cell genomes. Using immunoSEQ multiplex PCR, the repertoire was profiled, and TCRdb retains in-frame clones only, with some absent. The profile shows 730,000 or so clones, roughly 78% of them singletons. About this clone: What it binds is not known.

The sequenced sample consisted of memory CD4+ T cells sorted from blood. Subset here: CD45RA-negative fraction. This clonotype originated in a woman aged 30 to 39 in good health.

The DNA of the CDR3 is TGTGCCAGCAGTTTAGGGAAACAGGGGGGTTTTAGGGAGACCCAGTACTTC. This codes for CASSLGKQGGFRETQYF. The chain carries TRBV28 and TRBJ2-5, with 8 bases lining up with TRBD1. Per germline, CDR1 MDHEN and CDR2 SYDVKM. The V and J ends lost 2 bases and 5 bases, in that order; junction bases with no gene match: 13. This CDR3 has 17 amino acids.